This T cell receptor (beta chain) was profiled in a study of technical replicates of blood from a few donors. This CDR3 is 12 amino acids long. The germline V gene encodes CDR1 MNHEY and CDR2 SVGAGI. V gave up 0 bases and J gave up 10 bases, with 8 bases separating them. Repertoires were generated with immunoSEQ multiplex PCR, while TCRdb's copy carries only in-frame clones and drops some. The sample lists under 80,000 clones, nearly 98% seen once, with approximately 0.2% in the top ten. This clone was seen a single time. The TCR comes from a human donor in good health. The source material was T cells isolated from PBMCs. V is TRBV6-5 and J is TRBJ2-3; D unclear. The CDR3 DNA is TGTGCCAGCAGTTACTCGTCAGTTCCGCAGTATTTT. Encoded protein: CASSYSSVPQYF.